The rows below give T cell receptor beta chains drawn from one sample of a study of human T cells and chemical hapten exposure. From the 5' RACE reads, TCRdb called clonotypes with MiXCR, one entry per CDR3 protein. The sample has 130,000 or so distinct CDR3 sequences, roughly 4% seen once. These receptor sequences come from a female donor in good health. CDR3s include the opening cysteine and the closing phenylalanine or tryptophan. The D gene is left open where the match is weak. Some rows have no size entry. The others give once, few or many, or a class for an expanded clone.

j_call: TRBJ2-3; v_call: TRBV3-1; clone_size: many; d_call: .; cdr3_nt: TGTGCCAGCAGCCACGCCGGACAGGTTGGGGGGGCAGATACGCAGTATTTT; cdr3_aa: CASSHAGQVGGADTQYF
j_call: TRBJ1-2; v_call: TRBV18; clone_size: many; d_call: .; cdr3_nt: TGTGCCAGCTCACCGGGAGAGACAGTCTACTATGGCTACACCTTC; cdr3_aa: CASSPGETVYYGYTF
j_call: TRBJ1-2; v_call: TRBV30; clone_size: many; d_call: .; cdr3_nt: TGTGCCTGGAGTGTCCCAGGTTTGTCGGATGGCTACACCTTC; cdr3_aa: CAWSVPGLSDGYTF
j_call: TRBJ2-5; v_call: TRBV9; clone_size: many; d_call: .; cdr3_nt: TGTGCCAGCAGCGTAGTCGGGGAAGAGACCCAGTACTTC; cdr3_aa: CASSVVGEETQYF
j_call: TRBJ2-7; v_call: TRBV18; clone_size: many; d_call: TRBD2; cdr3_nt: TGTGCCAGCTCACCCCAGTCAGCGGGGGCCTCCTACGAGCAGTACTTC; cdr3_aa: CASSPQSAGASYEQYF
j_call: TRBJ2-1; v_call: TRBV20-1; clone_size: many; d_call: TRBD1; cdr3_nt: TGCAGTGCTAGAGATTTCGGGACAGGGTCTAATGAGCAGTTCTTC; cdr3_aa: CSARDFGTGSNEQFF
j_call: TRBJ1-1; v_call: TRBV12-3/TRBV12-4; clone_size: many; d_call: .; cdr3_nt: TGTGCCAGCAGTTACACGAACACTGAAGCTTTCTTT; cdr3_aa: CASSYTNTEAFF
j_call: TRBJ2-3; v_call: TRBV9; clone_size: many; d_call: .; cdr3_nt: TGTGCCAGCAGCGTTGGCGGCACAGATACGCAGTATTTT; cdr3_aa: CASSVGGTDTQYF
j_call: TRBJ1-3; v_call: TRBV20-1; clone_size: many; d_call: .; cdr3_nt: TGCAGTGCTAAGGACAGCTTCTCTGGAAACACCATATATTTT; cdr3_aa: CSAKDSFSGNTIYF
j_call: TRBJ1-6; v_call: TRBV6-6; clone_size: many; d_call: TRBD1; cdr3_nt: TGTGCCAGCAGGGCGAAGGGACAGGGAGGATCACCCCTCCACTTT; cdr3_aa: CASRAKGQGGSPLHF
j_call: TRBJ2-3; v_call: TRBV5-1; clone_size: many; d_call: .; cdr3_nt: TGCGCCAGCAGCTTGGATCCCGGGGACCCAGATACGCAGTATTTT; cdr3_aa: CASSLDPGDPDTQYF
j_call: TRBJ2-5; v_call: TRBV3-1; clone_size: .; d_call: .; cdr3_nt: TGTGCCAGCAGCCCGAGGTATCCGGGTGTCAGGGGAGAGACCCAGTACTTC; cdr3_aa: CASSPRYPGVRGETQYF
j_call: TRBJ1-2; v_call: TRBV7-2; clone_size: many; d_call: .; cdr3_nt: TGTGCCAGCAGCTCCCAGGGACGTGGGTGGTATGGCTACACCTTC; cdr3_aa: CASSSQGRGWYGYTF
j_call: TRBJ2-1; v_call: TRBV4-1; clone_size: many; d_call: TRBD2; cdr3_nt: TGCGCCAGCAGCCTCTACTCCCCGGGAGGGTCCAATGAGCAGTTCTTC; cdr3_aa: CASSLYSPGGSNEQFF
j_call: TRBJ1-1; v_call: TRBV29-1; clone_size: many; d_call: .; cdr3_nt: TGCAGCGTTGTTGGGGGGGTGAGGCTGAACACTGAAGCTTTCTTT; cdr3_aa: CSVVGGVRLNTEAFF
j_call: TRBJ1-1; v_call: TRBV6-1; clone_size: few; d_call: .; cdr3_nt: TGTGCCAGCAGTGTCGCAGGGTGGGGTAAGTTGACTGCTGAAGCTTTCTTT; cdr3_aa: CASSVAGWGKLTAEAFF
j_call: TRBJ2-6; v_call: TRBV9; clone_size: many; d_call: .; cdr3_nt: TGTGCCAGCAGCGTAGACTCTGGGGCCAACGTCCTGACTTTC; cdr3_aa: CASSVDSGANVLTF
j_call: TRBJ1-6; v_call: TRBV4-2; clone_size: many; d_call: .; cdr3_nt: TGTGCCAGCAGCCAAGAAGGTGGCAGGGGTGACAATTCACCCCTCCACTTT; cdr3_aa: CASSQEGGRGDNSPLHF
j_call: TRBJ2-2; v_call: TRBV15; clone_size: many; d_call: TRBD1; cdr3_nt: TGTGCCACCAGCAGCGGGACAGCGAACACCGGGGAGCTGTTTTTT; cdr3_aa: CATSSGTANTGELFF
j_call: TRBJ1-2; v_call: TRBV25-1; clone_size: many; d_call: TRBD1; cdr3_nt: TGTGCCAGCAGTGACGCAGGGGGCGTTCAGCCCTATGGCTACACCTTC; cdr3_aa: CASSDAGGVQPYGYTF
j_call: TRBJ1-1; v_call: TRBV14; clone_size: many; d_call: TRBD1; cdr3_nt: TGTGCCAGCAGACAAAGACAGGGGGCCACTGAAGCTTTCTTT; cdr3_aa: CASRQRQGATEAFF
j_call: TRBJ2-3; v_call: TRBV18; clone_size: many; d_call: TRBD1; cdr3_nt: TGTGCCAGCTCACCAAGACAGGGGGCGCGGGATACGCAGTATTTT; cdr3_aa: CASSPRQGARDTQYF
j_call: TRBJ1-2; v_call: TRBV7-2; clone_size: many; d_call: .; cdr3_nt: TGTGCCAGCAGCTTAGACGCAGGGAACTATGGCTACACCTTC; cdr3_aa: CASSLDAGNYGYTF
j_call: TRBJ1-1; v_call: TRBV9; clone_size: many; d_call: .; cdr3_nt: TGTGCCAGCAGCGTTGGGTCGATGAACACTGAAGCTTTCTTT; cdr3_aa: CASSVGSMNTEAFF
j_call: TRBJ1-2; v_call: TRBV30; clone_size: many; d_call: TRBD1; cdr3_nt: TGTGCCTGGCGGGACAGGGCTACTAACTATGGCTACACCTTC; cdr3_aa: CAWRDRATNYGYTF
j_call: TRBJ2-1; v_call: TRBV29-1; clone_size: many; d_call: TRBD1; cdr3_nt: TGCAGCGTTAGAGACAGGGCCCCCTACAATGAGCAGTTCTTC; cdr3_aa: CSVRDRAPYNEQFF
j_call: TRBJ1-5; v_call: TRBV27; clone_size: many; d_call: TRBD1; cdr3_nt: TGTGCCAGCACCCCGACAGGGGAGGGGAATCAGCCCCAGCATTTT; cdr3_aa: CASTPTGEGNQPQHF
j_call: TRBJ1-2; v_call: TRBV25-1; clone_size: many; d_call: .; cdr3_nt: TGTGCCAGCAGTCTCGGACAGAGCGCCTATGGCTACACCTTC; cdr3_aa: CASSLGQSAYGYTF
j_call: TRBJ2-1; v_call: TRBV5-1; clone_size: few; d_call: TRBD2; cdr3_nt: TGCGCCAGCAGCCCCGGACTAGCGGGGGGGCGGGACAATGAGCAGTTCTTC; cdr3_aa: CASSPGLAGGRDNEQFF
j_call: TRBJ1-5; v_call: TRBV2; clone_size: many; d_call: .; cdr3_nt: TGTGCCAGCAGTGTTTCGACTAGCAATCAGCCCCAGCATTTT; cdr3_aa: CASSVSTSNQPQHF
j_call: TRBJ2-1; v_call: TRBV7-8; clone_size: .; d_call: .; cdr3_nt: TGTGCCAGCAGCTTAATAGAGGGTGAGCAGTTCTTC; cdr3_aa: CASSLIEGEQFF
j_call: TRBJ2-4; v_call: TRBV12-3/TRBV12-4; clone_size: few; d_call: .; cdr3_nt: TGTGCCAGCAGTACAGGGTATGGCAAAAACATTCAGTACTTC; cdr3_aa: CASSTGYGKNIQYF
j_call: TRBJ1-5; v_call: TRBV7-6; clone_size: many; d_call: .; cdr3_nt: TGTGCCAGCAGCTTAGATCTAGGTCCCAATCAGCCCCAGCATTTT; cdr3_aa: CASSLDLGPNQPQHF